Included here is one TCR beta chain sequence, with context. Its antigen remains unidentified. This entry is derived from a study of CD8+ T cells in alopecia areata. Extracted RNA was reverse transcribed into cDNA, the sequencing template. Sequencing used immunoSEQ multiplex PCR; TCRdb keeps in-frame clones, though not all of them. The sample yields about 260,000 clones, about 60% seen once. Treatment noted: oral pan-JAK inhibitor, 5-10 mg twice daily. Study-wide points: TCRs were shared less clearly across patients than in mice, possibly for HLA-related reasons.

V was pared by 0 bases and J by 14 bases, with 7 bases of the junction left unmatched. Germline loops: CDR1 SGHRS, CDR2 YFSETQ. CDR3 length: 12 residues. J is TRBJ1-2 and V is TRBV5-1; 7 bases map to TRBD1. Sequencing was performed on CD4+ T cells sorted from blood, taken around week 54, from a patient treated with tofacitinib. The TCR sequence derives from a human donor with alopecia areata. In DNA, the CDR3 is TGCGCCAGCAGCTTGGACAGGGGATCGGGAACCTTC. This sequence encodes CASSLDRGSGTF.